This is a list of T cell receptor beta chains from one sample in a study of blood T cell repertoires in COVID-19. Data came from immunoSEQ multiplex PCR; TCRdb stores just in-frame clones and leaves some out. The sample includes more than 75,000 clones, 85% to 90% of them seen just once. Sequenced material: peripheral blood. The source is a woman over 75 with active COVID-19. CDR3s include the opening cysteine and the closing phenylalanine or tryptophan. A D gene is named only where the DNA matches it firmly. Clone size appears in some rows only: once, few, many, or a class for an expanded clone.

V gene: TRBV7-8; CDR3 length: 14; clone size: NA; D gene: TRBD2; J gene: TRBJ2-3; CDR3 DNA: TGTGCCAGCAGCCTCTATGGGAGGGCAGATACGCAGTATTTT; CDR3 protein: CASSLYGRADTQYF
V gene: TRBV9; CDR3 length: 14; clone size: NA; D gene: NA; J gene: TRBJ2-5; CDR3 DNA: TGTGCCAGCAGCGTAGTAGGGAGCGTAGGGACCCAGTACTTC; CDR3 protein: CASSVVGSVGTQYF
V gene: TRBV10-3; CDR3 length: 14; clone size: NA; D gene: TRBD2; J gene: TRBJ2-7; CDR3 DNA: TGTGCCATCAGTGCCGGACTAGCGGGTGGAGAGCAGTACTTC; CDR3 protein: CAISAGLAGGEQYF
V gene: TRBV7-8; CDR3 length: 11; clone size: NA; D gene: NA; J gene: TRBJ2-5; CDR3 DNA: TGTGCCAGCAGCTCAGAAGAGACCCAGTACTTC; CDR3 protein: CASSSEETQYF
V gene: TRBV25-1; CDR3 length: 14; clone size: NA; D gene: NA; J gene: TRBJ2-2; CDR3 DNA: TGTGCCAGCAGGTTTTCACAGGATTACGGGGAGCTGTTTTTT; CDR3 protein: CASRFSQDYGELFF
V gene: TRBV19; CDR3 length: 12; clone size: NA; D gene: NA; J gene: TRBJ2-5; CDR3 DNA: TGTGCCAGTAGTGGCGACAGGTGGGACCAGTACTTC; CDR3 protein: CASSGDRWDQYF
V gene: TRBV5-1; CDR3 length: 15; clone size: NA; D gene: TRBD2; J gene: TRBJ2-3; CDR3 DNA: TGCGCCAGCAGCTTCGGACTAGCGGGAGGGGATACGCAGTATTTT; CDR3 protein: CASSFGLAGGDTQYF
V gene: TRBV3-1/TRBV3-2; CDR3 length: 14; clone size: NA; D gene: NA; J gene: TRBJ2-2; CDR3 DNA: TGTGCCAGCAGCCTTCCCGCGGGCACCGGGGAGCTGTTTTTT; CDR3 protein: CASSLPAGTGELFF
V gene: TRBV7-2; CDR3 length: 16; clone size: once; D gene: NA; J gene: TRBJ2-1; CDR3 DNA: TGTGCCAGCAGCTTAGGTCAGGGAATCCGCGACAATGAGCAGTTCTTC; CDR3 protein: CASSLGQGIRDNEQFF
V gene: TRBV4-3; CDR3 length: 17; clone size: few; D gene: TRBD2; J gene: TRBJ2-1; CDR3 DNA: TGCGCCAGCAGCCAAACTAGCGGGAGGCGGTCCTACAATGAGCAGTTCTTC; CDR3 protein: CASSQTSGRRSYNEQFF
V gene: TRBV14; CDR3 length: 14; clone size: NA; D gene: NA; J gene: TRBJ2-3; CDR3 DNA: TGTGCCAGCAGCCACCTCCAGGGGTTGGATACGCAGTATTTT; CDR3 protein: CASSHLQGLDTQYF
V gene: TRBV19; CDR3 length: 13; clone size: NA; D gene: NA; J gene: TRBJ1-1; CDR3 DNA: TGTGCCAGTAGACCACAGGGGAACACTGAAGCTTTCTTT; CDR3 protein: CASRPQGNTEAFF
V gene: TRBV7-3; CDR3 length: 13; clone size: NA; D gene: NA; J gene: TRBJ1-2; CDR3 DNA: TGTGCCAGCAGCTTAGGGGCAGACTATGGCTACACCTTC; CDR3 protein: CASSLGADYGYTF
V gene: TRBV28; CDR3 length: 15; clone size: NA; D gene: NA; J gene: TRBJ1-5; CDR3 DNA: TGTGCCAGCAGTTTACGCGGAAATAGCAATCAGCCCCAGCATTTT; CDR3 protein: CASSLRGNSNQPQHF
V gene: TRBV6-2/TRBV6-3; CDR3 length: 12; clone size: few; D gene: NA; J gene: TRBJ2-1; CDR3 DNA: TGTGCCAGCAGTTACGTGCGCAATGAGCAGTTCTTC; CDR3 protein: CASSYVRNEQFF
V gene: TRBV29-1; CDR3 length: 15; clone size: NA; D gene: TRBD2; J gene: TRBJ2-1; CDR3 DNA: TGCAGCGTGGGGGTCAGCGGGAGTATTAAAGGTGAGCAGTTCTTC; CDR3 protein: CSVGVSGSIKGEQFF
V gene: TRBV5-6; CDR3 length: 14; clone size: NA; D gene: NA; J gene: TRBJ2-1; CDR3 DNA: TGTGCCAGCAGCCCCGTCCGGGTCAACAATGAGCAGTTCTTC; CDR3 protein: CASSPVRVNNEQFF
V gene: TRBV7-6; CDR3 length: 19; clone size: NA; D gene: TRBD2; J gene: TRBJ2-7; CDR3 DNA: TGTGCCAGCAGCCTCGGGGGGGGCCGAGAGACTAGCGGTACCTACGAGCAGTACTTC; CDR3 protein: CASSLGGGRETSGTYEQYF
V gene: TRBV28; CDR3 length: 18; clone size: NA; D gene: TRBD2; J gene: TRBJ2-7; CDR3 DNA: TGTGCCAGCAGTTTAGGGGCTAGCGGGGACTTTCCTTTATACGAGCAGTACTTC; CDR3 protein: CASSLGASGDFPLYEQYF
V gene: TRBV28; CDR3 length: 15; clone size: NA; D gene: TRBD1; J gene: TRBJ2-7; CDR3 DNA: TGTGCCAGCACCACTTGGGGACAGGGACTCTACGAGCAGTACTTC; CDR3 protein: CASTTWGQGLYEQYF
V gene: TRBV28; CDR3 length: 15; clone size: NA; D gene: TRBD1; J gene: TRBJ2-7; CDR3 DNA: TGTGCCAGCACCCCCGGGACAGGGACCTCCTACGAGCAGTACTTC; CDR3 protein: CASTPGTGTSYEQYF
V gene: TRBV10-1; CDR3 length: 12; clone size: NA; D gene: NA; J gene: TRBJ1-2; CDR3 DNA: TGCGCACTTGGACGGACAAGGTATGACTACACCTTC; CDR3 protein: CALGRTRYDYTF
V gene: TRBV5-4; CDR3 length: 13; clone size: NA; D gene: TRBD2; J gene: TRBJ2-5; CDR3 DNA: TGTGCCAGCAGCTTGGCCGGGGGGGAGACCCAGTACTTC; CDR3 protein: CASSLAGGETQYF
V gene: TRBV18; CDR3 length: 13; clone size: once; D gene: NA; J gene: TRBJ1-1; CDR3 DNA: TGTGCCAGCTCACGGTCGCTAGAAACTGAAGCTTTCTTT; CDR3 protein: CASSRSLETEAFF
V gene: TRBV18; CDR3 length: 17; clone size: NA; D gene: TRBD1; J gene: TRBJ1-1; CDR3 DNA: TGTGCCAGCTCACCACTCCTGGGGACAGGGGAGGACCAGGGGGCTTTCTTT; CDR3 protein: CASSPLLGTGEDQGAFF
V gene: TRBV19; CDR3 length: 14; clone size: once; D gene: NA; J gene: TRBJ2-3; CDR3 DNA: TGTGCCAGTAGTATTAGCGAGATCACAGATACGCAGTATTTT; CDR3 protein: CASSISEITDTQYF
V gene: TRBV27; CDR3 length: 15; clone size: NA; D gene: TRBD1; J gene: TRBJ1-5; CDR3 DNA: TGTGCCAGCAGTTCCCTAGACAGGGGGTATCAGCCCCAGCATTTT; CDR3 protein: CASSSLDRGYQPQHF
V gene: TRBV7-9; CDR3 length: 14; clone size: NA; D gene: TRBD1; J gene: TRBJ2-3; CDR3 DNA: TGTGCCAGCAGCTCCGGGACAGGGGGAGATACGCAGTATTTT; CDR3 protein: CASSSGTGGDTQYF
V gene: TRBV18; CDR3 length: 16; clone size: NA; D gene: TRBD2; J gene: TRBJ2-3; CDR3 DNA: TGTGCCAGCTCACCAAACGGGAGGACCGGCACAGATACGCAGTATTTT; CDR3 protein: CASSPNGRTGTDTQYF
V gene: TRBV28; CDR3 length: 14; clone size: NA; D gene: TRBD1; J gene: TRBJ1-1; CDR3 DNA: TGTGCCAGCAGTCCCGGACAGGCGAACACTGAAGCTTTCTTT; CDR3 protein: CASSPGQANTEAFF
V gene: TRBV19; CDR3 length: 15; clone size: NA; D gene: NA; J gene: TRBJ2-4; CDR3 DNA: TGTGCCAGTAGTATAGAAGGGGTTGGCAAAAACATTCAGTACTTC; CDR3 protein: CASSIEGVGKNIQYF
V gene: TRBV7-8; CDR3 length: 16; clone size: NA; D gene: TRBD1; J gene: TRBJ2-3; CDR3 DNA: TGTGCCAGCAGCTCGTGGGACAGGGCGGGCACAGATACGCAGTATTTT; CDR3 protein: CASSSWDRAGTDTQYF
V gene: TRBV6-2/TRBV6-3; CDR3 length: 13; clone size: few; D gene: NA; J gene: TRBJ2-1; CDR3 DNA: TGTGCCAGCAGTCAGACTACATACAATGAGCAGTTCTTC; CDR3 protein: CASSQTTYNEQFF
V gene: TRBV6-2/TRBV6-3; CDR3 length: 13; clone size: NA; D gene: NA; J gene: TRBJ1-1; CDR3 DNA: TGTGCCAGCAGTTACTCGATGCGCACTGAAGCTTTCTTT; CDR3 protein: CASSYSMRTEAFF
V gene: TRBV4-1; CDR3 length: 16; clone size: NA; D gene: NA; J gene: TRBJ1-2; CDR3 DNA: TGCGCCAGCAGCCAAGAGAGGAGGGGCGGAGGAGAGGCTGGCACCTTC; CDR3 protein: CASSQERRGGGEAGTF
V gene: TRBV3-1/TRBV3-2; CDR3 length: 13; clone size: NA; D gene: TRBD2; J gene: TRBJ2-7; CDR3 DNA: TGTGCCAGCAGGTACGGGGGGACTTACGAGCAGTACTTC; CDR3 protein: CASRYGGTYEQYF
V gene: TRBV2; CDR3 length: 17; clone size: few; D gene: TRBD1; J gene: TRBJ2-5; CDR3 DNA: TGTGCCAGCAGGACTCAAGGGGGCGCCCGTGCCACAGAGACCCAGTACTTC; CDR3 protein: CASRTQGGARATETQYF
V gene: TRBV29-1; CDR3 length: 13; clone size: once; D gene: NA; J gene: TRBJ1-1; CDR3 DNA: TGCAGCGTTAATAGGAACGACAGGACTGAAGCTTTCTTT; CDR3 protein: CSVNRNDRTEAFF
V gene: TRBV6-6; CDR3 length: 16; clone size: NA; D gene: TRBD1; J gene: TRBJ1-2; CDR3 DNA: TGTGCCAGCCTGTGGGGAGAGACGGCGGGCAGGGGGGGCTACACCTTC; CDR3 protein: CASLWGETAGRGGYTF
V gene: TRBV29-1; CDR3 length: 14; clone size: NA; D gene: TRBD2; J gene: TRBJ2-1; CDR3 DNA: TGCAGCGTTGCTCTAGCGGATTCCTACAATGAGCAGTTCTTC; CDR3 protein: CSVALADSYNEQFF
V gene: TRBV20-1; CDR3 length: 14; clone size: NA; D gene: TRBD1; J gene: TRBJ1-2; CDR3 DNA: TGCAGTGCTAGTCCCACAGGGGGGGACTATGGCTACACCTTC; CDR3 protein: CSASPTGGDYGYTF
V gene: TRBV2; CDR3 length: 13; clone size: NA; D gene: TRBD1; J gene: TRBJ1-4; CDR3 DNA: TGTGCCAGCACCGGGACAGGGAATGAAAAACTGTTTTTT; CDR3 protein: CASTGTGNEKLFF
V gene: TRBV2; CDR3 length: 14; clone size: NA; D gene: NA; J gene: TRBJ2-3; CDR3 DNA: TGTGCCAGCAGTGTTGGCAGGGAGGCAGATACGCAGTATTTT; CDR3 protein: CASSVGREADTQYF
V gene: TRBV30; CDR3 length: 16; clone size: NA; D gene: NA; J gene: TRBJ2-7; CDR3 DNA: TGTGCCTGGAGTGTACGCCAATCGGGGGATAGATACGAGCAGTACTTC; CDR3 protein: CAWSVRQSGDRYEQYF
V gene: TRBV19; CDR3 length: 15; clone size: NA; D gene: TRBD1; J gene: TRBJ1-1; CDR3 DNA: TGTGCCAGTAGTACCAATCCCGACAGGGGGACTGAAGCTTTCTTT; CDR3 protein: CASSTNPDRGTEAFF
V gene: TRBV5-4; CDR3 length: 16; clone size: NA; D gene: TRBD2; J gene: TRBJ2-5; CDR3 DNA: TGTGCCAGCAGCCCAGGACTAGCGGGAGGGCTGGAGACCCAGTACTTC; CDR3 protein: CASSPGLAGGLETQYF
V gene: TRBV5-1; CDR3 length: 14; clone size: NA; D gene: NA; J gene: TRBJ1-6; CDR3 DNA: TGCGCCAGCAGCTTCGGTGACAGAAATTCACCCCTCCACTTT; CDR3 protein: CASSFGDRNSPLHF
V gene: TRBV10-3; CDR3 length: 16; clone size: NA; D gene: TRBD2; J gene: TRBJ2-7; CDR3 DNA: TGTGCCATCCGCGGGACTAGCGGGATTTTGTCCTACGAGCAGTACTTC; CDR3 protein: CAIRGTSGILSYEQYF
V gene: TRBV28; CDR3 length: 16; clone size: NA; D gene: TRBD2; J gene: TRBJ2-3; CDR3 DNA: TGTGCCAGCTCGGGTGCGACTAGCGCATACACAGATACGCAGTATTTT; CDR3 protein: CASSGATSAYTDTQYF
V gene: TRBV14; CDR3 length: 15; clone size: NA; D gene: NA; J gene: TRBJ2-1; CDR3 DNA: TGTGCCAGCAGCCAAGTCCGTACAGGGTTTAGTGAGCAGTTCTTC; CDR3 protein: CASSQVRTGFSEQFF
V gene: TRBV6-2/TRBV6-3; CDR3 length: 14; clone size: NA; D gene: NA; J gene: TRBJ1-2; CDR3 DNA: TGTGCCAGCAGTTATCGGCGGGGCATCTATGGCTACACCTTC; CDR3 protein: CASSYRRGIYGYTF
V gene: TRBV7-2; CDR3 length: 15; clone size: NA; D gene: TRBD2; J gene: TRBJ2-5; CDR3 DNA: TGTGCCAGCAGCCGGACTAGCGGGACTCAAGAGACCCAGTACTTC; CDR3 protein: CASSRTSGTQETQYF
V gene: TRBV5-4; CDR3 length: 15; clone size: NA; D gene: TRBD1; J gene: TRBJ1-1; CDR3 DNA: TGTGCCAGCAGCTTTAAAGACAGGGGGAACACTGAAGCTTTCTTT; CDR3 protein: CASSFKDRGNTEAFF
V gene: TRBV11-2; CDR3 length: 17; clone size: once; D gene: TRBD2; J gene: TRBJ2-6; CDR3 DNA: TGTGCCAGCAGCTTAGAGCTGGCGGGAGCTGGGGCCAACGTCCTGACTTTC; CDR3 protein: CASSLELAGAGANVLTF
V gene: TRBV6-5; CDR3 length: 12; clone size: NA; D gene: NA; J gene: TRBJ1-2; CDR3 DNA: TGTGCCAGTAGCAGGGCTGACTATGGCTACACCTTC; CDR3 protein: CASSRADYGYTF